The T cell receptor beta chain described here comes from a study of blood T cells in healthy people across ages. A second PCR, run for about 7 to 11 cycles, used a sample-barcoded 5' primer plus a J-beta primer mix. Tags on each cDNA molecule came from a template-switch adaptor with 12 random nucleotides. From the 5' RACE reads, TCRdb called clonotypes with MiXCR, one entry per CDR3 protein. The sample gives hundreds of thousands of distinct CDR3 sequences, 45% to 60% of which show up once; around an eighth is in the top ten. V was cut by 3 bases and J by 3 bases, with 14 bases left in between. CDR1 MGHRA and CDR2 YSYEKL come from the germline V gene. The CDR3 consists of 16 residues.

This rearrangement joins TRBV4-1 to TRBJ2-2; D gene unclear. The clonotype was recovered from a woman aged 80 or older in good health. Sequencing input: blood. The CDR3 coding sequence is TGCGCCAGCAGCCAGGTAAATCTAGTCCACACCGGGGAGCTGTTTTTT. Translation: CASSQVNLVHTGELFF.